This T cell receptor (beta chain) is from a study of sequential checkpoint blockade in melanoma. Background on the study: About two dozen patients had tumor biopsies before treatment and at week 13.

TCRdb's copy holds only in-frame clones and misses some; the assay was immunoSEQ multiplex PCR. The sample gives 2,000 to 2,500 clones, less than 25% of which show up once; around 20% is in the top ten. The sample holds many counts of this clone. As for treatment: randomized to nivolumab then ipilimumab (arm A) or the reverse (arm B). No patient had prior DNA-damaging chemotherapy. This sequence originates from a human donor with melanoma. This specimen was tumor tissue (inferred from file names), taken from a patient given nivolumab and ipilimumab in sequence.

Written as DNA, the CDR3 is TGTGCCAGCAGCTTGTCCGACGGGTACTATGGCTACACCTTC. Translated: CASSLSDGYYGYTF. This chain uses TRBV11-3 with TRBJ1-2; D gene unclear. CDR3 length equals 14 residues. V lost 3 bases and J lost 3, with 11 bases in between. Germline CDR1 SGHNT, CDR2 YENEEA.